This is a list of T cell receptor beta chains from one sample in a study of blood T cell repertoires in COVID-19. Profiling relied on immunoSEQ multiplex PCR, and the TCRdb table lists in-frame clones only, not all of them. The sample contains over 100,000 clones, about nine tenths of which appear only once. What was sequenced was peripheral blood. Every receptor here comes from a man between 50 and 59 years old with acute or convalescent COVID-19. Each CDR3 is given with its conserved first and last residue. A D gene is named only where the DNA matches it firmly. Clone size is stated in some rows and not others, as once, few, many or a class when expanded.

v_call,clone_size,j_call,d_call,cdr3_aa,cdr3_nt
TRBV6-6,.,TRBJ1-2,.,CASSYPAGGSNYGYTF,TGTGCCAGCAGTTACCCGGCGGGGGGATCTAACTATGGCTACACCTTC
TRBV6-1,.,TRBJ1-5,.,CASSEAPGISPQHF,TGTGCCAGCAGTGAAGCGCCAGGGATTAGCCCCCAGCATTTT
TRBV19,.,TRBJ2-2,TRBD2,CASSIMELATGELFF,TGTGCCAGTAGTATAATGGAACTAGCGACCGGGGAGCTGTTTTTT
TRBV5-1,.,TRBJ2-3,.,CATTDLSTDTQYF,TGCGCCACCACAGACCTTAGCACAGATACGCAGTATTTT
TRBV11-2,.,TRBJ2-5,TRBD1,CASSQPTGAYQETQYF,TGTGCCAGCAGCCAACCCACAGGGGCGTACCAAGAGACCCAGTACTTC
TRBV6-6,.,TRBJ2-7,TRBD2,CASSPKSGVYEQYF,TGTGCCAGCAGTCCTAAGAGCGGGGTATACGAGCAGTACTTC
TRBV19,.,TRBJ2-7,TRBD2,CASSTAGGPYEQYF,TGTGCCAGTAGTACAGCGGGAGGGCCTTACGAGCAGTACTTC
TRBV5-6,.,TRBJ1-6,TRBD1,CASSSRDRNSPLHF,TGTGCCAGCAGCTCCCGGGACAGAAATTCACCCCTCCACTTT
TRBV6-5,.,TRBJ1-5,.,CASGGNGGRQPQHF,TGTGCCAGCGGAGGAAACGGGGGTCGTCAGCCCCAGCATTTT
TRBV18,.,TRBJ2-1,.,CASSLSPAYNEQFF,TGTGCCAGCTCCCTGTCGCCGGCCTACAATGAGCAGTTCTTC
TRBV27,.,TRBJ1-6,TRBD1,CASSPSQGPGSPLHF,TGTGCCAGCAGTCCTTCACAGGGGCCAGGTTCACCCCTCCACTTT
TRBV6-6,medium-sized,TRBJ1-6,.,CASSYDTVRSPLHF,TGTGCCAGCAGTTACGACACCGTCCGGTCACCCCTCCACTTT
TRBV6-6,.,TRBJ1-1,TRBD1,CASSSLQGSGVEAFF,TGTGCCAGCAGTAGCCTACAGGGGAGCGGCGTTGAAGCTTTCTTT
TRBV5-1,.,TRBJ1-2,TRBD1,CASSADRGLSGYTF,TGCGCCAGCAGCGCCGACAGGGGTCTGTCTGGCTACACCTTC
TRBV27,.,TRBJ2-6,.,CASSLSGRLVGANVLTF,TGTGCCAGCAGTTTATCGGGGCGCCTAGTTGGGGCCAACGTCCTGACTTTC
TRBV7-9,.,TRBJ1-4,.,CASNAGGSNEKLFF,TGTGCCAGCAACGCTGGGGGCTCTAATGAAAAACTGTTTTTT
TRBV6-6,.,TRBJ1-2,.,CASTRLAEGYTF,TGTGCCAGCACCCGATTAGCCGAGGGCTACACCTTC
TRBV7-6,.,TRBJ1-4,.,CASSRGGTTNEKLFF,TGTGCCAGCAGCCGGGGGGGCACAACTAATGAAAAACTGTTTTTT
TRBV18,.,TRBJ2-1,TRBD1,CASSPPSDRGVNEQFF,TGTGCCAGCTCACCACCGTCGGACAGGGGGGTCAATGAGCAGTTCTTC
TRBV5-5,.,TRBJ2-1,TRBD2,CASTISGGNNEQFF,TGTGCCAGCACCATTAGCGGGGGAAACAATGAGCAGTTCTTC
TRBV4-1,.,TRBJ2-7,.,CASSQERTTAWQYF,TGCGCCAGCAGCCAAGAGCGGACTACGGCTTGGCAGTACTTC
TRBV7-2,.,TRBJ2-5,TRBD1,CASSLDRSGTGSRETQYF,TGTGCCAGCAGCTTAGACCGGTCCGGGACAGGGTCCCGAGAGACCCAGTACTTC
TRBV5-6,.,TRBJ1-1,.,CASSLRGSEAFF,TGTGCCAGCAGCTTACGAGGGAGTGAAGCTTTCTTT
TRBV9,.,TRBJ2-2,TRBD2,CASSPRASGRVGTGELFF,TGTGCCAGCAGCCCCCGGGCTAGCGGGAGGGTCGGGACCGGGGAGCTGTTTTTT
TRBV29-1,.,TRBJ2-1,.,CSVVGGPYNEQFF,TGCAGCGTTGTTGGGGGCCCCTACAATGAGCAGTTCTTC
TRBV28,once,TRBJ1-1,.,CACAKGTEAFF,TGTGCCTGCGCAAAGGGGACTGAAGCTTTCTTT
TRBV6-4,.,TRBJ2-2,.,CASRDGRNTGELFF,TGTGCCAGCCGGGATGGGAGGAACACCGGGGAGCTGTTTTTT
TRBV7-9,once,TRBJ1-4,TRBD1,CASSLGQGAYEKLFF,TGTGCCAGCAGCTTAGGACAGGGGGCTTATGAAAAACTGTTTTTT
TRBV5-1,.,TRBJ1-2,.,CASSLGDAELYGYTF,TGCGCCAGCAGCTTGGGAGATGCGGAGCTATATGGCTACACCTTC
TRBV11-3,.,TRBJ2-3,.,CASSSGTDTQYF,TGTGCCAGCAGCTCCGGGACAGATACGCAGTATTTT
TRBV27,once,TRBJ2-7,TRBD2,CASSISGGSYEQYF,TGTGCCAGCAGTATTAGCGGGGGCTCCTACGAGCAGTACTTC
TRBV3-1/TRBV3-2,.,TRBJ1-4,TRBD1,CASSQGQGASNEKLFF,TGTGCCAGCAGCCAGGGACAGGGGGCGTCTAATGAAAAACTGTTTTTT
TRBV6-5,once,TRBJ2-7,.,CASTGYVFLEQYF,TGTGCCAGCACCGGGTACGTGTTTTTGGAGCAGTACTTC
TRBV29-1,once,TRBJ2-7,TRBD2,CSIGTSSYEQYF,TGCAGCATTGGGACTAGCTCCTACGAGCAGTACTTC
TRBV6-5,.,TRBJ1-2,.,CATRAAYGYTF,TGTGCCACCAGGGCGGCCTATGGCTACACCTTC
TRBV6-2/TRBV6-3,few,TRBJ1-3,TRBD1,CASSFRTGLREGNTIYF,TGTGCCAGCAGTTTCCGGACAGGCTTGAGAGAAGGAAACACCATATATTTT
TRBV12-3/TRBV12-4,.,TRBJ1-5,.,CASSFGGNQPQHF,TGTGCCAGCAGTTTTGGGGGGAATCAGCCCCAGCATTTT
TRBV5-6,.,TRBJ2-5,.,CASSFWGWETQYF,TGTGCCAGCAGCTTCTGGGGCTGGGAGACCCAGTACTTC
TRBV18,.,TRBJ1-5,.,CASSSDGGGNQPQHF,TGTGCCAGCTCGTCAGATGGAGGGGGCAATCAGCCCCAGCATTTT
TRBV20-1,.,TRBJ2-3,.,CSASSGSVGTDTQYF,TGCAGTGCTAGTTCAGGGTCAGTGGGCACAGATACGCAGTATTTT
TRBV27,.,TRBJ2-3,TRBD1,CASNPQGPRYVEQYF,TGTGCCAGCAACCCACAGGGGCCGCGGTATGTCGAGCAGTATTTT
TRBV2,.,TRBJ1-1,.,CASSQYTEAFF,TGTGCCAGCAGTCAGTACACTGAAGCTTTCTTT